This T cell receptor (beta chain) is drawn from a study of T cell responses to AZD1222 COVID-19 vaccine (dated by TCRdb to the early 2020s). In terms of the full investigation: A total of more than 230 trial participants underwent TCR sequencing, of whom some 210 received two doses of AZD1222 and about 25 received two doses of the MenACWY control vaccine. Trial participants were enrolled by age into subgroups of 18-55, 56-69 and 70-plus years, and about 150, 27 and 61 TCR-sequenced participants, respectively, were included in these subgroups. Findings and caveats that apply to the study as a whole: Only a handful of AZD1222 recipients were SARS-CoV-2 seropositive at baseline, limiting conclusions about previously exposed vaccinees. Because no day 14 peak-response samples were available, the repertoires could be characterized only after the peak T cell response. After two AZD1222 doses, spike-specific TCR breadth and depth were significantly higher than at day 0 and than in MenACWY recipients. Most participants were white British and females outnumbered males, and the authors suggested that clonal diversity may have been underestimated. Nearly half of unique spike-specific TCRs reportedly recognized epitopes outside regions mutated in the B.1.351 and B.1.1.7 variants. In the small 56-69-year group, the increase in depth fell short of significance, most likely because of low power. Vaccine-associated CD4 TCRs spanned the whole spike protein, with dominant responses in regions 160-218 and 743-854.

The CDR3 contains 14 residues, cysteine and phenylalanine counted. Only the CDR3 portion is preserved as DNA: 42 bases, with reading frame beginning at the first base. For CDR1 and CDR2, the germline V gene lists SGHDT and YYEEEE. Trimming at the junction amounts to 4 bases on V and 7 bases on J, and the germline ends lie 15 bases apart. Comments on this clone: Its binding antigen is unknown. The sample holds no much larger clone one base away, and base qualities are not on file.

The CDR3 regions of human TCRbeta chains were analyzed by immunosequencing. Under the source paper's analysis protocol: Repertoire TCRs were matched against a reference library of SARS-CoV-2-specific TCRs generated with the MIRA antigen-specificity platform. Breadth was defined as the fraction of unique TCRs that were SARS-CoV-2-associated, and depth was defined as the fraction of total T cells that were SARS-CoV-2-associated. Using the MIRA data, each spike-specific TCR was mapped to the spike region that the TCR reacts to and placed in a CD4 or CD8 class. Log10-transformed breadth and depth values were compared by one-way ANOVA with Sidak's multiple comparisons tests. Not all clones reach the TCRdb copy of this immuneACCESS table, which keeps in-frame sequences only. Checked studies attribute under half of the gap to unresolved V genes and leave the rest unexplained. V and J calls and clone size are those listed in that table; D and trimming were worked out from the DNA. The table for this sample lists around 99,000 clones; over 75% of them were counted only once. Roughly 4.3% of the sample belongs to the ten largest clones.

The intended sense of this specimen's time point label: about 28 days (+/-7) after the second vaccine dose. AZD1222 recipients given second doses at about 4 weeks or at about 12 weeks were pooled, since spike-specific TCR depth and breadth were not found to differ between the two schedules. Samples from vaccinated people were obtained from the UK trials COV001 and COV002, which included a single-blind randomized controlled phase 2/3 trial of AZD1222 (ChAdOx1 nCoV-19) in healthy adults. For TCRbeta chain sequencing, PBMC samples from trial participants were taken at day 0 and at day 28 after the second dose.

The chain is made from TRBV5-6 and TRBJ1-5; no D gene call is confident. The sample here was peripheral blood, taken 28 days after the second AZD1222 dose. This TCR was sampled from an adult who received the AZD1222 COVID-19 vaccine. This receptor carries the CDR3 CASSPGGPGQPQHF. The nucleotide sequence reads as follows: TGTGCCAGCAGCCCGGGCGGTCCTGGGCAGCCCCAGCATTTT.